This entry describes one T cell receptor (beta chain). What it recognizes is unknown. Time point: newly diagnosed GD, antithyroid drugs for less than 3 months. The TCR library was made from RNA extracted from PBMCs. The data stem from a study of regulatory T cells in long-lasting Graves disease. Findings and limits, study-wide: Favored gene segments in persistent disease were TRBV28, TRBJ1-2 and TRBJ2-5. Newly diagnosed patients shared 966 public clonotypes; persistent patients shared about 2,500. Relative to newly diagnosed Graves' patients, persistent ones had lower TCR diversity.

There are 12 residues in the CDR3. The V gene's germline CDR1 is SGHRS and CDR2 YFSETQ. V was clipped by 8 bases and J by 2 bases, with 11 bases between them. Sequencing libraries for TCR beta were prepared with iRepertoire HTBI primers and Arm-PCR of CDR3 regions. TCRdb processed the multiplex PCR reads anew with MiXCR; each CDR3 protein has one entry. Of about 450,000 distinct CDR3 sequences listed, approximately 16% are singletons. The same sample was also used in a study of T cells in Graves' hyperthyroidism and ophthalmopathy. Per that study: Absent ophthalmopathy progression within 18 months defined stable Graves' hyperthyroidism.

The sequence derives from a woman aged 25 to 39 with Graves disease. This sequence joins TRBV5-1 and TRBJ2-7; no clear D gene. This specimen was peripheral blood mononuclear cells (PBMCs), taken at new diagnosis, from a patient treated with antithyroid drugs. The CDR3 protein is CASFANPYEQYF. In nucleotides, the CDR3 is TGCGCCAGTTTCGCCAACCCCTACGAGCAGTACTTC.